This TCR beta chain was identified during a study of Graves' ophthalmopathy and Graves' hyperthyroidism. Study outcomes and limitations: Using 13 signatures, a model distinguished ophthalmopathy from stable hyperthyroidism, reaching 85% to 90% sensitivity and 81.08% specificity. In blood appeared most of the expanded thyroid clonotypes whose frequency exceeded 0.001.

V was pared by 6 bases and J by 2 bases, with 9 bases of the junction left unmatched. In germline, CDR1 is MDHEN, CDR2 SYDVKM. This CDR3 region has 15 residues. Ten or more counts support this clonotype. What it binds is not known. As the template, RNA transcripts were used to amplify TCR beta CDR3 regions. First-round RT-PCR used HTBI primers; second-round multiplex PCR followed. Each CDR3 protein gets one entry after TCRdb re-called the multiplex PCR reads with MiXCR. The repertoire consists of some 160,000 distinct CDR3 sequences, with approximately 40% occurring once and the leading ten covering about 9.5%.

This chain uses TRBV28 with TRBJ1-2, with TRBD1 matching over 7 bases. The source of this sequence is a man younger than 40 with Graves' ophthalmopathy. Sequenced material: peripheral blood. The CDR3 spells CASSPGDRTNYGYTF. CDR3 bases: TGTGCCAGCAGCCCCGGGGACAGAACAAACTATGGCTACACCTTC.